A selection of T cell receptor beta chains follows, all from one sample in a study of blood T cell repertoires in COVID-19. The data were produced by immunoSEQ multiplex PCR, yet TCRdb's version contains in-frame clones alone and is incomplete. The sample carries 200,000 to 250,000 clones, about nine tenths recorded once. Sequencing used peripheral blood. The receptors come from a man in his 60s who had recovered from COVID-19. CDR3s include the opening cysteine and the closing phenylalanine or tryptophan. The order of the fields is V gene, J gene, D gene, clone size, CDR3 protein, CDR3 DNA. The D gene is left open where the match is weak. The size field is filled for only some rows; it gives once, few, many or a size class.

TRBV5-1	TRBJ1-2	TRBD1	NA	CASSLGQGTGGYTF	TGCGCCAGCAGCTTGGGACAGGGGACGGGTGGCTACACCTTC
TRBV28	TRBJ1-5	TRBD1	NA	CASSTQGRNQPQHF	TGTGCCAGCAGTACACAGGGGCGCAATCAGCCCCAGCATTTT
TRBV5-6	TRBJ1-6	TRBD1	NA	CASTIPGQDNSPLHF	TGTGCCAGTACCATCCCTGGACAGGATAATTCACCCCTCCACTTT
TRBV7-3	TRBJ2-3	NA	NA	CASSLTRSADTQYF	TGTGCCAGCAGCTTAACGAGGAGCGCAGATACGCAGTATTTT
TRBV28	TRBJ1-4	NA	once	CASRTGGATNEKLFF	TGTGCCAGCAGGACCGGGGGGGCGACTAATGAAAAACTGTTTTTT
TRBV5-1	TRBJ2-7	TRBD2	few	CASSPEGGAGTYEQYF	TGCGCCAGCAGCCCGGAGGGTGGAGCGGGGACCTACGAGCAGTACTTC
TRBV27	TRBJ2-7	NA	NA	CASSRRGGAYEQYF	TGTGCCAGCAGTCGGCGAGGAGGTGCCTACGAGCAGTACTTC
TRBV4-2	TRBJ2-7	TRBD1	once	CASSQEAGGFREQYF	TGTGCCAGCAGCCAAGAGGCAGGGGGATTCCGCGAGCAGTACTTC
TRBV6-4	TRBJ2-1	NA	NA	CASSELAGRYNEQFF	TGTGCCAGCAGTGAACTGGCAGGGAGGTACAATGAGCAGTTCTTC
TRBV7-3	TRBJ2-5	NA	NA	CASSFSSGETQYF	TGTGCCAGCAGCTTCAGTAGCGGCGAGACCCAGTACTTC
TRBV27	TRBJ2-7	NA	NA	CASISRTRQYF	TGTGCCAGCATCTCCCGGACACGGCAGTACTTC
TRBV9	TRBJ2-1	NA	NA	CASSAVSGNEQFF	TGTGCCAGCAGCGCCGTTAGCGGCAATGAGCAGTTCTTC
TRBV6-5	TRBJ2-1	TRBD1	NA	CASRFNRGPYNEQFF	TGTGCCAGCAGATTCAACAGGGGCCCCTACAATGAGCAGTTCTTC
TRBV12-5	TRBJ2-1	TRBD2	NA	CASGLGTSGRAINEQFF	TGTGCTAGTGGTTTGGGAACTAGCGGGAGGGCCATTAATGAGCAGTTCTTC
TRBV11-3	TRBJ2-3	NA	NA	CASSLRQGGTDTQYF	TGTGCCAGCAGCTTACGTCAGGGTGGAACAGATACGCAGTATTTT
TRBV15	TRBJ1-5	NA	NA	CATSRGPTGIGQPQHF	TGTGCCACCAGCAGAGGACCGACGGGGATCGGTCAGCCCCAGCATTTT
TRBV6-6	TRBJ1-4	TRBD1	NA	CASNPGGMANEKLFF	TGTGCCAGCAATCCAGGGGGGATGGCTAATGAAAAACTGTTTTTT
TRBV2	TRBJ1-4	TRBD1	NA	CASSGTGYEKLFF	TGTGCCAGCAGCGGGACAGGGTATGAAAAACTGTTTTTT
TRBV19	TRBJ2-3	TRBD2	NA	CASRGSGRDTQYF	TGTGCCAGTAGGGGTAGCGGGAGGGATACGCAGTATTTT
TRBV3-1/TRBV3-2	TRBJ1-1	NA	NA	CASSQGTIGSTEAFF	TGTGCCAGCAGCCAAGGGACAATCGGGAGCACTGAAGCTTTCTTT
TRBV7-3	TRBJ1-1	NA	NA	CASSPAPGTEAFF	TGTGCCAGCTCTCCGGCCCCGGGAACTGAAGCTTTCTTT
TRBV19	TRBJ2-1	TRBD2	once	CASSIQGGENEQFF	TGTGCCAGTAGTATACAGGGAGGGGAAAATGAGCAGTTCTTC